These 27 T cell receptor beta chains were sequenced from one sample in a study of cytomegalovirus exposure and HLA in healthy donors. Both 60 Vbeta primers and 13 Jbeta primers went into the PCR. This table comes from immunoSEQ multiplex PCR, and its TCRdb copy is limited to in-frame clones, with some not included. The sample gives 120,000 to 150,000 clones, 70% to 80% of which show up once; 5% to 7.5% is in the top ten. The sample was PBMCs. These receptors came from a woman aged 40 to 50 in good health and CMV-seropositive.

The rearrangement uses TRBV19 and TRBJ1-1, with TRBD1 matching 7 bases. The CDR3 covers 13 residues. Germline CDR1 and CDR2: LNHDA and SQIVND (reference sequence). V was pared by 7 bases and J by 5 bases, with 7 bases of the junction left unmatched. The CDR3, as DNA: TGTGCCAGTAACGACAGGGTAGGGACTGAAGCTTTCTTT. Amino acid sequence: CASNDRVGTEAFF.

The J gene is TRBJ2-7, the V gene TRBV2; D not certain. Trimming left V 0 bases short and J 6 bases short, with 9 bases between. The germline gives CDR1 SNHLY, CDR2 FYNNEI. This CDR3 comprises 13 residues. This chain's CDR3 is CASSEATWSEQYF. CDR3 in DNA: TGTGCCAGCAGTGAAGCCACATGGAGCGAGCAGTACTTC.

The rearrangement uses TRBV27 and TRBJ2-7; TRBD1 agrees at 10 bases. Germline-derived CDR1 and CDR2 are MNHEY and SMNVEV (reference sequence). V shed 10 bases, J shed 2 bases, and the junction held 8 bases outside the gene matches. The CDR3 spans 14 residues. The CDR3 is CATGPGTGAYEQYF. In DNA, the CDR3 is TGTGCCACCGGTCCCGGGACAGGGGCCTACGAGCAGTACTTC.

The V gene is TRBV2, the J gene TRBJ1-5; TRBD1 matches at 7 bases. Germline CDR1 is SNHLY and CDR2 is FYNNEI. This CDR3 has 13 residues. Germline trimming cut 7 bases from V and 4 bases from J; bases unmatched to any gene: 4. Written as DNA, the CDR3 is TGTGCCAGCAATAAGGACAGGAATCAGCCCCAGCATTTT. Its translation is CASNKDRNQPQHF. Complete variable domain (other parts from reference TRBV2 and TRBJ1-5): EPEVTQTPSHQVTQMGQEVILRCVPISNHLYFYWYRQILGQKVEFLVSFYNNEISEKSEIFDDQFSVERPDGSNFTLKIRSTKLEDSAMYFCASNKDRNQPQHFGDGTRLSIL.

The CDR3 loop reads CASRILGLAGRETQYF. The CDR3 DNA reads as TGTGCCAGCAGAATCCTTGGACTAGCGGGACGGGAGACCCAGTACTTC. The chain links TRBV5-5 to TRBJ2-5, with TRBD2 matching over 12 bases. J was trimmed by 5 bases and V by 5 bases; bases with no gene match: 10. Germline CDR1 and CDR2: SGHKS and YYEKEE (reference sequence). This CDR3 is 16 amino acids long.

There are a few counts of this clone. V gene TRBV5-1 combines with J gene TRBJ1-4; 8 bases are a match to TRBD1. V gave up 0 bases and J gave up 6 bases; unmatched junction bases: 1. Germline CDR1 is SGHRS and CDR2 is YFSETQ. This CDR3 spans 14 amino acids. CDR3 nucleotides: TGCGCCAGCAGCTTGGAACAGGGGGATGAAAAACTGTTTTTT. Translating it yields CASSLEQGDEKLFF.

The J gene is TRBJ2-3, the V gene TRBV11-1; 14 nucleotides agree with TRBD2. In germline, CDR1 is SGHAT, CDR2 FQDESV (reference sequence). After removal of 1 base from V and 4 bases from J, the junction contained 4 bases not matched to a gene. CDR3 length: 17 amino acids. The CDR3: CASSLGTSGRTADTQYF. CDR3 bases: TGTGCCAGCAGCTTAGGGACTAGCGGGAGGACAGCAGATACGCAGTATTTT.

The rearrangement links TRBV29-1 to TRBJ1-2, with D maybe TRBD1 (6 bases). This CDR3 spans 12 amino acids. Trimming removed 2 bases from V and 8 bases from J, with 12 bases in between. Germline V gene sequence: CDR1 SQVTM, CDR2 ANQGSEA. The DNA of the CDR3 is TGCAGCGTTGAACGGGGGGCGCGGGGCTACACCTTC. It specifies CSVERGARGYTF.

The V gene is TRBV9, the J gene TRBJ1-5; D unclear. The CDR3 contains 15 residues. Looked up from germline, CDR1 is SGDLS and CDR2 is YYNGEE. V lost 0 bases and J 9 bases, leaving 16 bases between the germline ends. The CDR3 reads CASSVGSADGWPQHF. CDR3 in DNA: TGTGCCAGCAGCGTAGGGTCTGCAGACGGGTGGCCCCAGCATTTT. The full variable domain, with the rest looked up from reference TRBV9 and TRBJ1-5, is DSGVTQTPKHLITATGQRVTLRCSPRSGDLSVYWYQQSLDQGLQFLIQYYNGEERAKGNILERFSAQQFPDLHSELNLSSLELGDSALYFCASSVGSADGWPQHFGDGTRLSIL.

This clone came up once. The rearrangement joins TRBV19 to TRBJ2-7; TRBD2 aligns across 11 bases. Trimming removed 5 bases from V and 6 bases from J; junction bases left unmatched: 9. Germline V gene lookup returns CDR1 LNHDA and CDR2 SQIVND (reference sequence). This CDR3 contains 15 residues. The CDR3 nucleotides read TGTGCCAGTAGTCTCATAGCGGGAGGGCCGGGCGAGCAGTACTTC. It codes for CASSLIAGGPGEQYF.

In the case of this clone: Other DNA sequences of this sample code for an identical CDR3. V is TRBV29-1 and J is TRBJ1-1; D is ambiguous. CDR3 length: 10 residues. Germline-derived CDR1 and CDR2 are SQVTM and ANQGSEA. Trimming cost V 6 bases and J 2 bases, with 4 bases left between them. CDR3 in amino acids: CSVANTEAFF. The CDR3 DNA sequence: TGCAGCGTGGCTAACACTGAAGCTTTCTTT. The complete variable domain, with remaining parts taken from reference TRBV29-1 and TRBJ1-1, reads SAVISQKPSRDICQRGTSLTIQCQVDSQVTMMFWYRQQPGQSLTLIATANQGSEATYESGFVIDKFPISRPNLTFSTLTVSNMSPEDSSIYLCSVANTEAFFGQGTRLTVV.

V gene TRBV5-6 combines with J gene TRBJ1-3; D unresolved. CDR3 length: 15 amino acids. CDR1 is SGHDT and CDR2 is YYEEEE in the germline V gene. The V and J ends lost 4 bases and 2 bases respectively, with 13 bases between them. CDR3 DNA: TGTGCCAGCAGCCGGCGGGGTTGGCCTGGAAACACCATATATTTT. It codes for CASSRRGWPGNTIYF.

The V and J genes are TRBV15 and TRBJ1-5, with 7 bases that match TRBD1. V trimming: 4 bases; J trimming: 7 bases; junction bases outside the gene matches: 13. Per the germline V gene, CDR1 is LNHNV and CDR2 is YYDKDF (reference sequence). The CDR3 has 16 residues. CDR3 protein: CATSKDRGHRGQPQHF. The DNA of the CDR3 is TGTGCCACCAGCAAAGATAGGGGGCACAGGGGCCAGCCCCAGCATTTT.

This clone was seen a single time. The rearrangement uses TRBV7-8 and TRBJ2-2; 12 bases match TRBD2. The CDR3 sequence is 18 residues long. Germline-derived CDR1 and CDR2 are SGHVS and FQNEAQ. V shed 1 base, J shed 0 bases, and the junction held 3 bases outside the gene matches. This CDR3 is CASSLGLAGVANTGELFF. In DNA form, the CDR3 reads TGTGCCAGCAGCTTAGGACTAGCGGGAGTTGCGAACACCGGGGAGCTGTTTTTT.

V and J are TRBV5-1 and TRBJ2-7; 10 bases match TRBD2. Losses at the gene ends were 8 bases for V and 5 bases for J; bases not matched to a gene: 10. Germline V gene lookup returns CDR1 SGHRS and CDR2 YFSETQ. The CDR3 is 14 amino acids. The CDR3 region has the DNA TGCGCCAGTTCGACAGCGGGAGGGCCGCACGAGCAGTACTTC. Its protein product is CASSTAGGPHEQYF.

CDR3 DNA: TGTGCCAGCAGCTTGGGACAGGGGAAAGGAAGGGACACCATATATTTT. This encodes CASSLGQGKGRDTIYF. The genes are TRBV5-4 and TRBJ1-3; 8 bases fit TRBD1. CDR1 and CDR2 (germline): SGHNT, YYREEE (reference sequence). The CDR3 runs to 16 residues. Trimming cost V 0 bases and J 8 bases; bases outside gene matches: 10.

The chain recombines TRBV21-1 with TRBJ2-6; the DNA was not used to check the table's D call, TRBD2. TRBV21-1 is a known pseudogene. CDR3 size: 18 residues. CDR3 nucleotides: TGTGCCAGCAGCAAACCTTTTAAAATCGAGTCTGGGGCCAACGTCCTGACTTTC. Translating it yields CASSKPFKIESGANVLTF.

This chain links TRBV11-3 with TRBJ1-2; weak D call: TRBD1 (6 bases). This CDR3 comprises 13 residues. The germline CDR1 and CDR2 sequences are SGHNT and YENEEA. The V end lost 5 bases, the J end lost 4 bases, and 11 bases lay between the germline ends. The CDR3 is CASSTGQSYGYTF. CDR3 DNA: TGTGCCAGCAGCACCGGACAGAGCTATGGCTACACCTTC.

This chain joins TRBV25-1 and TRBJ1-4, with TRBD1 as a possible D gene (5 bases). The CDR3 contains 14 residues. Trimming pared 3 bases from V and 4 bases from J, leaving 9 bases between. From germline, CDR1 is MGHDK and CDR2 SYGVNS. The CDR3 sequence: CASSDRGFNEKLFF. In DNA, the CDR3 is TGTGCCAGCAGTGACCGGGGGTTTAATGAAAAACTGTTTTTT. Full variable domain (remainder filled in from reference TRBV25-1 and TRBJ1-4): EADIYQTPRYLVIGTGKKITLECSQTMGHDKMYWYQQDPGMELHLIHYSYGVNSTEKGDLSSESTVSRIRTEHFPLTLESARPSHTSQYLCASSDRGFNEKLFFGSGTQLSVL.

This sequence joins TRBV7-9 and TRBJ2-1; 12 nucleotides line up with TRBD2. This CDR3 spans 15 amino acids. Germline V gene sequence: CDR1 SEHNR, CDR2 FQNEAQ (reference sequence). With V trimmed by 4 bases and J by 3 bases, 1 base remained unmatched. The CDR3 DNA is TGTGCCAGCAGCTGGACTAGCGGGATCTACAATGAGCAGTTCTTC. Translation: CASSWTSGIYNEQFF.

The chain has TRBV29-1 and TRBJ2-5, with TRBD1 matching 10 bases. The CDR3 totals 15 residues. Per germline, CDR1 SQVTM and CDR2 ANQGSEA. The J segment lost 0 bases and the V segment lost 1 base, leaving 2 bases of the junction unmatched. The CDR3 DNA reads TGCAGCGTTGAAGGGACAGGGGGGAACCAAGAGACCCAGTACTTC. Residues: CSVEGTGGNQETQYF. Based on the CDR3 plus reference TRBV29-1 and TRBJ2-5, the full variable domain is SAVISQKPSRDICQRGTSLTIQCQVDSQVTMMFWYRQQPGQSLTLIATANQGSEATYESGFVIDKFPISRPNLTFSTLTVSNMSPEDSSIYLCSVEGTGGNQETQYFGPGTRLLVL.

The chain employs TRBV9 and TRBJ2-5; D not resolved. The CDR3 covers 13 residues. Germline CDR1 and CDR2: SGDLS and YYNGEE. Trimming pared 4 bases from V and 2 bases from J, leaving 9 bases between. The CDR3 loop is CASSRANQETQYF. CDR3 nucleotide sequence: TGTGCCAGCAGCAGAGCTAATCAAGAGACCCAGTACTTC.

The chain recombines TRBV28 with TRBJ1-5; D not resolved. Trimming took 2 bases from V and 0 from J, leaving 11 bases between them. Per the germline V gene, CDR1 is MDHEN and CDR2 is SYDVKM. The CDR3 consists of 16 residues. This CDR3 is CASSLGRGYSNQPQHF. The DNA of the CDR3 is TGTGCCAGCAGTTTAGGACGGGGATATAGCAATCAGCCCCAGCATTTT.

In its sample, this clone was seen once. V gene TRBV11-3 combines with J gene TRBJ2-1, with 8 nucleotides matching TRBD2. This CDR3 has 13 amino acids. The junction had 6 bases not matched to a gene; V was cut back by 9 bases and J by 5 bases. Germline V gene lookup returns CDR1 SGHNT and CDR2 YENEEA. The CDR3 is CASNILADNEQFF. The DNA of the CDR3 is TGTGCCAGTAATATACTAGCGGACAATGAGCAGTTCTTC.

The CDR3, as DNA: TGCGCCAGCAGTGAGTGGGGGTCCGAGACAGGGAAAGACAATGAGCAGTTCTTC. Translation gives CASSEWGSETGKDNEQFF. The J gene is TRBJ2-1, the V gene TRBV10-1; TRBD1 matches 7 bases. V shed 1 base, J shed 5 bases, and the junction held 14 bases outside the gene matches. From germline, CDR1 is WNHNN and CDR2 SYGVQD (reference sequence). The CDR3 consists of 18 residues.

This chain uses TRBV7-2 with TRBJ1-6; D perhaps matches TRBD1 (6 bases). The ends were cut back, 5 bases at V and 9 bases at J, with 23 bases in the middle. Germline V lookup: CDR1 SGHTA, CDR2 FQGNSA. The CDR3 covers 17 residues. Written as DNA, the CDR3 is TGTGCCAGCAGCCCGTCGTGGGGGGGCCGTAGAGTTTCACCCCTCCACTTT. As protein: CASSPSWGGRRVSPLHF.

The CDR3: CATSRVLTSGRIYEQYF. CDR3 bases: TGTGCCACCAGCAGAGTTCTGACTAGCGGGAGGATCTATGAGCAGTACTTC. J is TRBJ2-7 and V is TRBV15, with 13 positions matching TRBD2. The ends lost 1 base at V and 7 bases at J; junction bases unmatched: 10. The CDR3 runs 17 residues. The V gene's germline CDR1 is LNHNV and CDR2 YYDKDF (reference sequence).